This T cell receptor (beta chain) was sequenced for a study of T-cell memory formation after mild COVID-19. The CDR3 spans 15 residues. The germline V gene encodes CDR1 MNHEY and CDR2 SVGAGI. The V gene lost 4 bases and the J gene lost 10 bases, with 19 bases spanning the gap. TCRdb re-derived calls from the 5' RACE reads in MiXCR, one entry per CDR3 protein. Here the sample spans hundreds of thousands of distinct CDR3 sequences, less than 25% being singletons. This clonotype has more than one count but fewer than ten. Sample: PBMCs or a T cell subset sorted from them (not recorded which). The clonotype was recovered from an adult woman who had mild COVID-19 (a few samples of this study predate the infection). Cell type and time point are not known. The rearrangement links TRBV6-5 to TRBJ1-4; D is possibly TRBD1 (5 bases). The CDR3 reads CASSLGGRGRGKLFF. DNA of the CDR3: TGTGCCAGCAGTTTAGGAGGGAGGGGAAGAGGAAAACTGTTTTTT.